A selection of T cell receptor beta chains follows, all from one sample in a study of T cell repertoires in cytomegalovirus infection. Using its own MiXCR run on the reads, TCRdb lists one record per CDR3 protein. The sample consists of about 920,000 distinct CDR3 sequences, around a third of them appearing once. No antigen has been identified for these receptors. Here the sequenced sample was cultured CD8+ T cells from PBMCs, taken from culture after CMV antigen stimulation. These receptors originate from a human donor in good health (CMV status not recorded). Some clones in this sample may be carry-over from other donors' samples. Each CDR3 is given without its conserved first and last residue. Fields, in order: CDR3 length, J gene, V gene, CDR3 protein.

14 | TRBJ2-7 | TRBV18 | ASSPPGTGGEYEQY
15 | TRBJ1-1 | TRBV24-1 | ATSDFRFVSSASEAF
12 | TRBJ1-4 | TRBV12-3/TRBV12-4 | ASSLGQNGEKLF
13 | TRBJ2-1 | TRBV7-8 | ASSSGLASPPEQF
12 | TRBJ2-3 | TRBV27 | ASSWFSNTDTQY
15 | TRBJ2-6 | TRBV7-2 | ASSLAGPYRGANVLT
13 | TRBJ2-3 | TRBV7-9 | ASSFGESGTDTQY
13 | TRBJ1-2 | TRBV28 | ASSSTGRGFYGYT
11 | TRBJ2-2 | TRBV4-1 | ASSQGELGELF
11 | TRBJ1-2 | TRBV5-1 | ASRTASNYGYT
13 | TRBJ2-1 | TRBV27 | ASLPVRQPSHEQF
17 | TRBJ2-1 | TRBV4-3 | ASSQDPSGGSSSYNEQF
14 | TRBJ2-1 | TRBV28 | ASTTFLAGGKNEQF
14 | TRBJ2-1 | TRBV7-1 | ASSSFGTRSYNEQF
10 | TRBJ2-2 | TRBV27 | ASGVGTGELF
12 | TRBJ1-2 | TRBV27 | ASSTGGLAYGYT
13 | TRBJ2-1 | TRBV19 | ASSMDRSSYNEQF
13 | TRBJ2-5 | TRBV7-3 | ASSSRGWEGETQY
16 | TRBJ2-5 | TRBV6-8 | ASGAYRDRGPPGETQY
12 | TRBJ1-2 | TRBV6-6 | ASSYRDRDYGYT
16 | TRBJ2-2 | TRBV5-5 | ASSAGTAYRGNTGELF
11 | TRBJ2-1 | TRBV7-6 | ASSPRGRNEQF